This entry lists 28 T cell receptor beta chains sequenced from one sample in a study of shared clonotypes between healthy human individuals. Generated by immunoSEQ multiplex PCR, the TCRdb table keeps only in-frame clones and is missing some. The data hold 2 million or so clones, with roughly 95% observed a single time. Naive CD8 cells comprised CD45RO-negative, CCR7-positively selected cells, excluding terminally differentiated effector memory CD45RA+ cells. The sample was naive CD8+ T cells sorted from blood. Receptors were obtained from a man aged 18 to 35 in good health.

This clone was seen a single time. CDR3 region: CASSFYGVDSRSGANVLTF. The CDR3 nucleotides read TGTGCCAGCAGTTTCTACGGCGTGGACAGTCGCTCTGGGGCCAACGTCCTGACTTTC. The V call is TRBV28, the J call TRBJ2-6; a weak D match, TRBD1 (6 bases). From germline, CDR1 is MDHEN and CDR2 SYDVKM. This CDR3 has 19 amino acids. Trimming shortened V by 3 bases and J by 0 bases, and 18 bases separated the two germline ends.

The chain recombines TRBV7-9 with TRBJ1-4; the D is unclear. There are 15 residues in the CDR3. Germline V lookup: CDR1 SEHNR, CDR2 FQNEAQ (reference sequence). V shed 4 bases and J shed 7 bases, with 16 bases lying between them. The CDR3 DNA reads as TGTGCCAGCAGCTCAGTGAAGTCAGACGGTGAAAAACTGTTTTTT. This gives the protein CASSSVKSDGEKLFF.

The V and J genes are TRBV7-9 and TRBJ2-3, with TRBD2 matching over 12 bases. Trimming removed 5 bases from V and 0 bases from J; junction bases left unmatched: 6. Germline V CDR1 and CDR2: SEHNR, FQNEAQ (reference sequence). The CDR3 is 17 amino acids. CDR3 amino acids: CASSPTTSGSSTDTQYF. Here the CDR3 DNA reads TGTGCCAGCAGCCCGACGACTAGCGGGAGTAGCACAGATACGCAGTATTTT.

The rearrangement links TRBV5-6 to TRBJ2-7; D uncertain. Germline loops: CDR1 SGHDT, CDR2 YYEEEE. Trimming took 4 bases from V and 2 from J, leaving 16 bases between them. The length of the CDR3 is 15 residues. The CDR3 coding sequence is TGTGCCAGCAGCCTACTCCGGACGGAAACCTACGAGCAGTACTTC. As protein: CASSLLRTETYEQYF.

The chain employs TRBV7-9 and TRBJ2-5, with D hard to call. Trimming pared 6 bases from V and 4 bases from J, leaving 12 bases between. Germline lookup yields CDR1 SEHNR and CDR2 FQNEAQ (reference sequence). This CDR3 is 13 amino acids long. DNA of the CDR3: TGTGCCAGCAGTTATGGTTTGGGAGAGACCCAGTACTTC. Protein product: CASSYGLGETQYF.

Here the CDR3 reads CASSLRGGNNEQFF. The CDR3 bases are TGTGCCAGCAGCTTGAGGGGCGGGAACAATGAGCAGTTCTTC. The gene calls are TRBV5-4 and TRBJ2-1; possibly TRBD2 for D (6 bases). Germline CDR1 reads SGHNT; CDR2 reads YYREEE (reference sequence). The CDR3 loop spans 14 amino acids. Deletions cut 1 base from V and 5 bases from J, with 10 bases between.

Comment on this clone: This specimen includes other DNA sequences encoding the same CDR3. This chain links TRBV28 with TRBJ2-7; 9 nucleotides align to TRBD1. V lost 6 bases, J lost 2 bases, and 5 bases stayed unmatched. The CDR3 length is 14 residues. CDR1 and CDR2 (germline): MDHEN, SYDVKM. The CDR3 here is CASSLTGGAYEQYF. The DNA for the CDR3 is TGTGCCAGCAGCTTAACAGGGGGCGCCTACGAGCAGTACTTC.

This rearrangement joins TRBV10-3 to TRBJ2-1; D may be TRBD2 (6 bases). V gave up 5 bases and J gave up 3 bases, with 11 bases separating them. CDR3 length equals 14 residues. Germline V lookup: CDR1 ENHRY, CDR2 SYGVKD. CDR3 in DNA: TGTGCCATCAGTTTAGCGGAGCACTACAATGAGCAGTTCTTC. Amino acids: CAISLAEHYNEQFF.

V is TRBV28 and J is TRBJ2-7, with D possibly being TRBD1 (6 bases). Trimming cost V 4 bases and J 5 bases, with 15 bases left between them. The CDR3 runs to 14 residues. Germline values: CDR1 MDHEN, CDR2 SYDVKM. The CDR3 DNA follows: TGTGCCAGCAGTTCCAGGGGTTTCTCGGACGAGCAGTACTTC. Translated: CASSSRGFSDEQYF.

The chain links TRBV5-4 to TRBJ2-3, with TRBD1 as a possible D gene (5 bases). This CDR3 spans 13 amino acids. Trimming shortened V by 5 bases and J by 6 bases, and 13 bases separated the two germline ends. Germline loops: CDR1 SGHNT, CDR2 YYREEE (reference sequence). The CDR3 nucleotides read TGTGCCAGCAGTCCTCAACAGGAGGATACGCAGTATTTT. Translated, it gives CASSPQQEDTQYF.

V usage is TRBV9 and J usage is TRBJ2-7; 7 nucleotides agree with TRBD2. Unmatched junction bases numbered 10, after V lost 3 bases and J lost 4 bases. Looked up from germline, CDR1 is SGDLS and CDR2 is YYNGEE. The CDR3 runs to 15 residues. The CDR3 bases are TGTGCCAGCAGCGCGTCAGGCGGGAGCGGGTACGAGCAGTACTTC. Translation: CASSASGGSGYEQYF.

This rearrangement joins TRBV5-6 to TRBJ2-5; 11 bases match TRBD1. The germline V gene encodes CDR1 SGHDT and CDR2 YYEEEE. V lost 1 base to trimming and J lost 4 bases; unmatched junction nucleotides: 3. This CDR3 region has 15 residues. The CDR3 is CASSLWGQGVETQYF. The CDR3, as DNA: TGTGCCAGCAGCTTGTGGGGACAGGGGGTAGAGACCCAGTACTTC.

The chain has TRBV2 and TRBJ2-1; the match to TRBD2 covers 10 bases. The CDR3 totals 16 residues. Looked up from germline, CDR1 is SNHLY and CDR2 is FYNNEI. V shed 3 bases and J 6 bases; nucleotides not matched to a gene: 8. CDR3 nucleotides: TGTGCCAGCAGTGATCTGGAGCGGGGGGGCAGCAATGAGCAGTTCTTC. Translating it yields CASSDLERGGSNEQFF. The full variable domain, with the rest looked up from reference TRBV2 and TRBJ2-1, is EPEVTQTPSHQVTQMGQEVILRCVPISNHLYFYWYRQILGQKVEFLVSFYNNEISEKSEIFDDQFSVERPDGSNFTLKIRSTKLEDSAMYFCASSDLERGGSNEQFFGPGTRLTVL.

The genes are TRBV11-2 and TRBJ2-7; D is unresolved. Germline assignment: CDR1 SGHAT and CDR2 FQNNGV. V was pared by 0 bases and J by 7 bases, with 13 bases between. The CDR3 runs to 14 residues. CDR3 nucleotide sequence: TGTGCCAGCAGCTTAGATGTGGGTGGTGGGGAGCAGTACTTC. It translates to CASSLDVGGGEQYF.

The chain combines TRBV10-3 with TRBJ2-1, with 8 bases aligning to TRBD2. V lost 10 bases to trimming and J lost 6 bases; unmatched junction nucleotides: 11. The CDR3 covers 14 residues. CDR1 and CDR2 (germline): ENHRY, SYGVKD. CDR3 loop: CATGGLALTNEQFF. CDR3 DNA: TGTGCCACAGGCGGACTAGCTCTTACCAATGAGCAGTTCTTC.

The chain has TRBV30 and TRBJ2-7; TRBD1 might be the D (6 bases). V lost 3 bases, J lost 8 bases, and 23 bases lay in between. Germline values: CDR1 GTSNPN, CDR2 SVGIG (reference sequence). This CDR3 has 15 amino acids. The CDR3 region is CAWSLPEGHPGQQYF. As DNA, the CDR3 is TGTGCCTGGAGCCTACCCGAGGGACACCCGGGCCAGCAGTACTTC. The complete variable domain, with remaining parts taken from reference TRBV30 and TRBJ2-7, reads SQTIHQWPATLVQPVGSPLSLECTVEGTSNPNLYWYRQAAGRGLQLLFYSVGIGQISSEVPQNLSASRPQDRQFILSSKKLLLSDSGFYLCAWSLPEGHPGQQYFGPGTRLTVT.

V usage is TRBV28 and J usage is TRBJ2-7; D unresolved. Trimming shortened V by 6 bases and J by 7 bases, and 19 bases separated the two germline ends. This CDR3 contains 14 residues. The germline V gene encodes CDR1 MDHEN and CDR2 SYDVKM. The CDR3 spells CASSFAALPVEQYF. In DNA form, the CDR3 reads TGTGCCAGCAGCTTTGCGGCCCTACCGGTGGAGCAGTACTTC.

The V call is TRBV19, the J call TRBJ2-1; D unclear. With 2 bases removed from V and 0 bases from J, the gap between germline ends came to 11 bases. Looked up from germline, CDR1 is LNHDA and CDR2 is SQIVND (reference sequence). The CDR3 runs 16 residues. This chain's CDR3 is CASSIQAYSSYNEQFF. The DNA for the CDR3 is TGTGCCAGTAGTATACAGGCCTACAGCTCCTACAATGAGCAGTTCTTC.

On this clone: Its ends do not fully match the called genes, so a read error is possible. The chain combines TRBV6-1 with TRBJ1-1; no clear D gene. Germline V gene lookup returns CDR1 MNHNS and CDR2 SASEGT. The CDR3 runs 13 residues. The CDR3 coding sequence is TGTGCCAGCAGTGTTGCCCGGAACCCTGAAGCTTTCTTT. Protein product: CASSVARNPEAFF.

CDR3 nucleotides: TGTGCCAGCAGCTTAGAAGGGACAGGGAGGGAGCAGTACTTC. Translation gives CASSLEGTGREQYF. The chain links TRBV13 to TRBJ2-7; 9 bases map to TRBD1. V trimming: 1 base; J trimming: 7 bases; junction bases outside the gene matches: 5. Germline V lookup: CDR1 PRHDT, CDR2 FYEKMQ (reference sequence). This CDR3 region has 14 residues.

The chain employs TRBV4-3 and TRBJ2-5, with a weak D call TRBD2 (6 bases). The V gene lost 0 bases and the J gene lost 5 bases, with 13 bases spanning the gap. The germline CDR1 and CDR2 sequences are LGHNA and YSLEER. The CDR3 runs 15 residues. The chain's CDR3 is CASSQDHGGGETQYF. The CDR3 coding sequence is TGCGCCAGCAGCCAAGATCACGGGGGTGGGGAGACCCAGTACTTC.

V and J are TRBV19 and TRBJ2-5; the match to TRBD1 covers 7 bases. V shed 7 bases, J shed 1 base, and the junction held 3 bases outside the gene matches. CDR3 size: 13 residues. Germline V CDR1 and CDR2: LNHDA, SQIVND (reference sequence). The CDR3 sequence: CASNTGAQETQYF. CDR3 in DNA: TGTGCCAGTAACACAGGGGCCCAAGAGACCCAGTACTTC.

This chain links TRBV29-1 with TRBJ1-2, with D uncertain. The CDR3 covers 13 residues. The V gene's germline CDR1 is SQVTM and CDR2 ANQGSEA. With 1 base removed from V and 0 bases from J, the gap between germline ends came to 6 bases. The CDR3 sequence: CSVEAEANYGYTF. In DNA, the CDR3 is TGCAGCGTTGAAGCCGAAGCTAACTATGGCTACACCTTC.

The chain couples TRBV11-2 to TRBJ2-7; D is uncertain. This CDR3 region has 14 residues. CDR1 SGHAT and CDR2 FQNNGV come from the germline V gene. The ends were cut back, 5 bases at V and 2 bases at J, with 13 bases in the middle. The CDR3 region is CASSLRRMTYEQYF. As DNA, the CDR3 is TGTGCCAGCAGCCTCCGACGGATGACCTACGAGCAGTACTTC. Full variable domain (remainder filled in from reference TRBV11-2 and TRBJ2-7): EAGVAQSPRYKIIEKRQSVAFWCNPISGHATLYWYQQILGQGPKLLIQFQNNGVVDDSQLPKDRFSAERLKGVDSTLKIQPAKLEDSAVYLCASSLRRMTYEQYFGPGTRLTVT.

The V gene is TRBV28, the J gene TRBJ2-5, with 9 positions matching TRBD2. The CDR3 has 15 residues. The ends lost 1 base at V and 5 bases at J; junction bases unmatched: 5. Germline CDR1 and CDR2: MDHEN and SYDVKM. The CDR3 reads CASSLFGGGEETQYF. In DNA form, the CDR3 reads TGTGCCAGCAGTTTATTCGGCGGGGGGGAGGAGACCCAGTACTTC. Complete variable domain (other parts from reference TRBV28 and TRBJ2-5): DVKVTQSSRYLVKRTGEKVFLECVQDMDHENMFWYRQDPGLGLRLIYFSYDVKMKEKGDIPEGYSVSREKKERFSLILESASTNQTSMYLCASSLFGGGEETQYFGPGTRLLVL.

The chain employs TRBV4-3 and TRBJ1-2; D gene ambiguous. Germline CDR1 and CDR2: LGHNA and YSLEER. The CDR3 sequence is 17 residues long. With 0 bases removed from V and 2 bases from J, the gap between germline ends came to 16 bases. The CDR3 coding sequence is TGCGCCAGCAGCCAAGAAGGGTGGGAGGCAGCAAACTATGGCTACACCTTC. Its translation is CASSQEGWEAANYGYTF.

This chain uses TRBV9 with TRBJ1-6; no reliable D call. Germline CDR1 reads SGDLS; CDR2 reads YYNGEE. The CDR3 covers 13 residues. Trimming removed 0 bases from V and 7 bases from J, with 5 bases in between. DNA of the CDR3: TGTGCCAGCAGCGTAGACAACAATTCACCCCTCCACTTT. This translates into CASSVDNNSPLHF.

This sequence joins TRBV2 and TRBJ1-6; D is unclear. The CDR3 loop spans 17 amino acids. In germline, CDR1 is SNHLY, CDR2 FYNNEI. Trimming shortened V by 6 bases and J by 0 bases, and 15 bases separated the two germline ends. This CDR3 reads CASRGSTPSSYNSPLHF. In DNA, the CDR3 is TGTGCCAGCAGAGGGTCGACACCGAGCTCCTATAATTCACCCCTCCACTTT.